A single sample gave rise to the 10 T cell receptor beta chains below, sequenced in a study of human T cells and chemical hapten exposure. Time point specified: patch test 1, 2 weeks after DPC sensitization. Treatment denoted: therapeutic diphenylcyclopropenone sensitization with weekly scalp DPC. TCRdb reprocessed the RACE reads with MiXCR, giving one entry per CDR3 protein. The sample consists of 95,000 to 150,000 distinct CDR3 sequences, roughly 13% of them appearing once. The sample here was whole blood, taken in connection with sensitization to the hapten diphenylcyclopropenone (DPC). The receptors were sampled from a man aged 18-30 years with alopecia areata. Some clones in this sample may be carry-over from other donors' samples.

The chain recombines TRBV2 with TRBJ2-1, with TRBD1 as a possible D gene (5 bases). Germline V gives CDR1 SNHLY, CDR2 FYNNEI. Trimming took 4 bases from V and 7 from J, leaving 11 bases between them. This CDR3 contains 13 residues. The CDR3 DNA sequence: TGTGCCAGCAGTGGGAGCAGGGAAAATGAGCAGTTCTTC. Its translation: CASSGSRENEQFF.

This CDR3 reads CASSDEGTEAFF. CDR3 bases: TGTGCCAGCAGTGACGAAGGGACTGAAGCTTTCTTT. The chain couples TRBV6-5 to TRBJ1-1, with D unclear. V gave up 5 bases and J gave up 5 bases, with 9 bases separating them. There are 12 residues in the CDR3. Germline loops: CDR1 MNHEY, CDR2 SVGAGI.

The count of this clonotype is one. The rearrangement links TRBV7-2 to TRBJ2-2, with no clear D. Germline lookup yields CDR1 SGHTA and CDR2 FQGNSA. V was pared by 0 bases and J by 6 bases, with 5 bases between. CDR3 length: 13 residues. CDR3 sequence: CASSLAGSGELFF. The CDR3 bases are TGTGCCAGCAGCTTAGCCGGGTCCGGGGAGCTGTTTTTT.

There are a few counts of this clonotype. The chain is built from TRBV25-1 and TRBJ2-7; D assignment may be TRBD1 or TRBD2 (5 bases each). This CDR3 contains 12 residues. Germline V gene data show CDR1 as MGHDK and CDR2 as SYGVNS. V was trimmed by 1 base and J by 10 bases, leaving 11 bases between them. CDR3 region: CASSESGGKQYV. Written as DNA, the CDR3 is TGTGCCAGCAGTGAATCTGGGGGAAAACAGTACGTC.

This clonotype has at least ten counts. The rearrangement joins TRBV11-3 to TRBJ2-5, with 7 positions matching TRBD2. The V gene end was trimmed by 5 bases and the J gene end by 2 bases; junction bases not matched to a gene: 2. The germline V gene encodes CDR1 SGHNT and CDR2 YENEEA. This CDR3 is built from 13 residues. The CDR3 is CASSPGLQETQYF. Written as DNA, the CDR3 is TGTGCCAGCAGCCCGGGACTACAAGAGACCCAGTACTTC.

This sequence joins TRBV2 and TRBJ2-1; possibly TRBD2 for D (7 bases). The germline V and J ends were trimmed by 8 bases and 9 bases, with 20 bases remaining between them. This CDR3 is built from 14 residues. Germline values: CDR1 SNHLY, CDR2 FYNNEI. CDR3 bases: TGTGCCAGCCTAGAGAGGGGGGGCCAGGGTGAGCAGTTCTTC. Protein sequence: CASLERGGQGEQFF.

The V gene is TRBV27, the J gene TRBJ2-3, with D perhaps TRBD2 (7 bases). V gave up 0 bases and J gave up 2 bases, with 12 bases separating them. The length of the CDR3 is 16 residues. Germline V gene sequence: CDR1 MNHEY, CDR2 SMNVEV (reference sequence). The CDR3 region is CASSLSARGLTDTQYF. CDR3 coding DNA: TGTGCCAGCAGTTTATCTGCGCGGGGGCTCACAGATACGCAGTATTTT.

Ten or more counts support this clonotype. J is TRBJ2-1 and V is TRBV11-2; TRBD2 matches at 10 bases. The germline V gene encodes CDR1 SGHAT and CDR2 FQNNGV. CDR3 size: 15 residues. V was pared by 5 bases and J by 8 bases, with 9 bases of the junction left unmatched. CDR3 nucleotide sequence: TGTGCCAGCAGCCCTAGCGGGGGTGTTTGGGATGAGCAGTTCTTC. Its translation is CASSPSGGVWDEQFF.

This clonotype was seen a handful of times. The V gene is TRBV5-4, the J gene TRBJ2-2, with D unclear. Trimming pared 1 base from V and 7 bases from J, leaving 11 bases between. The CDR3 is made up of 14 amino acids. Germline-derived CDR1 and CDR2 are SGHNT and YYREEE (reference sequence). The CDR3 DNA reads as TGTGCCAGCAGCTTGTGGATCCCGGGCGGGGAGCTGTTTTTT. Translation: CASSLWIPGGELFF. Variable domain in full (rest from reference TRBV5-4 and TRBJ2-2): ETGVTQSPTHLIKTRGQQVTLRCSSQSGHNTVSWYQQALGQGPQFIFQYYREEENGRGNFPPRFSGLQFPNYSSELNVNALELDDSALYLCASSLWIPGGELFFGEGSRLTVL.

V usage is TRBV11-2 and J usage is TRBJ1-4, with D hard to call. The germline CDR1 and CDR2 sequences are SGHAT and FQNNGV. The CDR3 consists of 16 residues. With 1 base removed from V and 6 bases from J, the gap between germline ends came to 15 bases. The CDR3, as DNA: TGTGCCAGCAGCTTAGTTGGAGCCGGGATTTATGAAAAACTGTTTTTT. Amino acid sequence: CASSLVGAGIYEKLFF.